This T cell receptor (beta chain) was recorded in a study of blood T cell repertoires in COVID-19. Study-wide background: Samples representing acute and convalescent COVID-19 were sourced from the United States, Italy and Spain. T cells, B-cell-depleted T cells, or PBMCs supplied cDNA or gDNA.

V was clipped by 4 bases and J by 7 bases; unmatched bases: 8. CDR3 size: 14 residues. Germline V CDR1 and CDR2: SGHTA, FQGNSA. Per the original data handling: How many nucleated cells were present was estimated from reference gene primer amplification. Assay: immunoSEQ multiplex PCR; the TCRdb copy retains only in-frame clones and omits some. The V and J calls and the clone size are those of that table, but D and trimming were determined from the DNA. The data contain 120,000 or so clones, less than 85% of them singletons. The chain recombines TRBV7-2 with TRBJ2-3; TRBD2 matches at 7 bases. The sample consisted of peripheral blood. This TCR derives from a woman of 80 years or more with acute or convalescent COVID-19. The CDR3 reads CASSSSGLQYTQYF. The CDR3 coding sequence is TGTGCCAGCAGCTCTAGCGGCCTGCAGTATACGCAGTATTTT.